A single sample gave rise to the 32 T cell receptor beta chains below, sequenced in a study of cytomegalovirus exposure and HLA in healthy donors. Primers: 60 Vbeta forward and 13 Jbeta reverse. TCRdb keeps only in-frame clones here, not all; method: immunoSEQ multiplex PCR. The table lists some 110,000 clones, about 78% of them singletons, with around 1.3% in the top ten. Input material: PBMCs. The receptors derive from a man aged 25 to 40 in good health and CMV-seronegative.

Only one count was recorded for this clone. The chain joins TRBV5-1 to TRBJ2-3, with 10 bases aligning to TRBD2. V gave up 4 bases and J gave up 1 base; unmatched junction bases: 6. Germline CDR1 reads SGHRS; CDR2 reads YFSETQ. The CDR3 is 16 residues long. In DNA form, the CDR3 reads TGCGCCAGCAGCACCGGCGGACTAGCGGGCACAGATACGCAGTATTTT. Protein sequence: CASSTGGLAGTDTQYF.

Here the CDR3 DNA reads TGTGCCAGCAGCTTAGAGCGACAGGTTGAAGCTTTCTTT. This gives the protein CASSLERQVEAFF. The rearrangement joins TRBV11-2 to TRBJ1-1; tentatively, D is TRBD1 (6 bases). V was cut by 0 bases and J by 7 bases, with 9 bases left in between. The CDR3 sequence is 13 residues long. CDR1 SGHAT and CDR2 FQNNGV come from the germline V gene.

The chain carries TRBV7-2 and TRBJ2-4; the match to TRBD2 covers 8 bases. V lost 2 bases, J lost 8 bases, and 5 bases stayed unmatched. The CDR3 spans 14 residues. In germline, CDR1 is SGHTA, CDR2 FQGNSA. The CDR3 region has the DNA TGTGCCAGCAGCTTAACGGGGGGGCAGGACATTCAGTACTTC. Translating it yields CASSLTGGQDIQYF.

V is TRBV28 and J is TRBJ1-2; TRBD1 aligns across 7 bases. Germline V gene lookup returns CDR1 MDHEN and CDR2 SYDVKM. V dropped 6 bases and J dropped 8; count of bases not matched to a gene: 12. This CDR3 is 14 amino acids long. Here the CDR3 DNA reads TGTGCCAGCAGATCCACAGGGGCAATAGAAGGCTACACCTTC. Protein sequence: CASRSTGAIEGYTF.

The chain combines TRBV10-3 with TRBJ2-7; tentatively, D is TRBD2 (6 bases). The CDR3 is 12 amino acids. The germline V gene has CDR1 ENHRY and CDR2 SYGVKD. V gave up 2 bases and J gave up 6 bases, with 8 bases separating them. The CDR3 spells CAISEGGTEQYF. The CDR3 nucleotides are TGTGCCATCAGTGAGGGAGGGACCGAGCAGTACTTC.

V usage is TRBV19 and J usage is TRBJ2-7; the D gene is possibly TRBD1 (6 bases). The ends were cut back, 3 bases at V and 1 base at J, with 7 bases in the middle. CDR1 and CDR2 (germline): LNHDA, SQIVND (reference sequence). This CDR3 is built from 13 residues. The CDR3 sequence: CASSMDRSYEQYF. The DNA for the CDR3 is TGTGCCAGTAGTATGGACAGATCCTACGAGCAGTACTTC.

The gene calls are TRBV28 and TRBJ2-7, with D tentatively TRBD1 (5 bases). Germline loops: CDR1 MDHEN, CDR2 SYDVKM. V dropped 8 bases and J dropped 2 bases, with 13 bases sitting between them. The length of the CDR3 is 13 residues. This chain's CDR3 is CASGRPGTYEQYF. CDR3 DNA sequence: TGTGCCAGCGGCAGACCAGGGACCTACGAGCAGTACTTC.

In DNA, the CDR3 is TGTGCCACCAGCAGAGGTGGGTTACCTACCGGCCTCAGGGATCAGCCCCAGCATTTT. It codes for CATSRGGLPTGLRDQPQHF. The chain employs TRBV15 and TRBJ1-5; D might be TRBD1 (5 bases). Germline CDR1 and CDR2: LNHNV and YYDKDF (reference sequence). Trimming took off 1 base at V and 5 bases at J, with 24 bases between the two ends. The CDR3 runs 19 residues.

The chain carries TRBV9 and TRBJ2-1, with 13 bases fitting TRBD2. Trimming at V came to 4 bases and at J to 7 bases, leaving 5 bases not matched to a gene. The germline V gene has CDR1 SGDLS and CDR2 YYNGEE. The CDR3 covers 15 residues. In DNA form, the CDR3 reads TGTGCCAGCAGCTCCGGGACTAGCGGGAAAAATGAGCAGTTCTTC. Protein product: CASSSGTSGKNEQFF.

This sequence joins TRBV10-2 and TRBJ1-1; 10 bases are a match to TRBD1. The trim removed 2 bases at V and 5 bases at J, leaving 5 bases unmatched. Germline CDR1 reads WSHSY; CDR2 reads SAAADI. The CDR3 spans 15 residues. CDR3 amino acids: CASSETGQGGTEAFF. CDR3 sequence (DNA): TGCGCCAGCAGTGAGACAGGACAGGGGGGGACTGAAGCTTTCTTT.

The J gene is TRBJ2-2, the V gene TRBV10-2, with a tentative D call TRBD2 (5 bases). CDR3 size: 19 residues. The V and J ends lost 4 bases and 5 bases respectively, with 26 bases between them. Germline V gene data show CDR1 as WSHSY and CDR2 as SAAADI. CDR3 sequence: CASSVSSVLEAGRTGELFF. Here the CDR3 DNA reads TGCGCCAGCAGTGTCAGTTCCGTTCTCGAGGCGGGTAGGACCGGGGAGCTGTTTTTT.

V is TRBV6-5 and J is TRBJ1-1, with a weak D call TRBD1 (6 bases). V shed 2 bases and J shed 6 bases, with 19 bases lying between them. The CDR3 is 16 residues long. Germline loops: CDR1 MNHEY, CDR2 SVGAGI. The CDR3 is CASSYPTLQGTPEAFF. The CDR3 coding sequence is TGTGCCAGCAGTTACCCGACCTTACAGGGAACTCCTGAAGCTTTCTTT.

The CDR3 sequence is CASSQHEGFNSPLHF. In DNA form, the CDR3 reads TGCGCCAGCAGTCAACATGAGGGCTTTAATTCACCCCTCCACTTT. This chain uses TRBV23-1 with TRBJ1-6; unclear D gene. TRBV23-1 is sorted into the ORF group, with uncertain function. The CDR3 is made up of 15 amino acids. Trimming pared 2 bases from V and 6 bases from J, leaving 11 bases between.

The chain has TRBV6-6 and TRBJ1-5; 8 bases line up with TRBD1. Trimming removed 6 bases from V and 6 bases from J; junction bases left unmatched: 13. The V gene's germline CDR1 is MNHNY and CDR2 SVGAGI (reference sequence). The CDR3 totals 16 residues. CDR3 loop: CASSREGRGLGQPQHF. The CDR3 DNA reads as TGTGCCAGCAGCAGGGAAGGCAGGGGGCTCGGTCAGCCCCAGCATTTT.

This chain joins TRBV9 and TRBJ2-2, with 7 bases aligning to TRBD1. The germline gives CDR1 SGDLS, CDR2 YYNGEE. This CDR3 contains 16 residues. V was pared by 3 bases and J by 0 bases, with 5 bases of the junction left unmatched. Here the CDR3 reads CASSARQGANTGELFF. CDR3 sequence (DNA): TGTGCCAGCAGCGCCAGACAGGGTGCGAACACCGGGGAGCTGTTTTTT.

The chain carries TRBV7-8 and TRBJ2-4; D is possibly TRBD2 (5 bases). The V end was cut by 3 bases, the J end by 7 bases, with 13 bases between. Germline loops: CDR1 SGHVS, CDR2 FQNEAQ. This CDR3 comprises 14 residues. Here the CDR3 DNA reads TGTGCCAGCAGCTTTACTAGTGTTCAGAACATTCAGTACTTC. This codes for CASSFTSVQNIQYF. Together with reference TRBV7-8 and TRBJ2-4, the CDR3 gives the full variable domain: GAGVSQSPRYKVAKRGQDVALRCDPISGHVSLFWYQQALGQGPEFLTYFQNEAQLDKSGLPSDRFFAERPEGSVSTLKIQRTQQEDSAVYLCASSFTSVQNIQYFGAGTRLSVL.

The chain is built from TRBV15 and TRBJ2-2; D is unclear. The CDR3 is 16 residues long. Germline V gene lookup returns CDR1 LNHNV and CDR2 YYDKDF (reference sequence). Trimming stripped 2 bases from V and 1 base from J, with 11 bases between. This CDR3 reads CATSRPGSGNTGELFF. DNA for the CDR3: TGTGCCACCAGCAGACCAGGCTCAGGGAACACCGGGGAGCTGTTTTTT.

This chain uses TRBV5-1 with TRBJ1-1, with D tentatively TRBD1 (5 bases). This CDR3 is 15 amino acids long. The germline gives CDR1 SGHRS, CDR2 YFSETQ. The V and J ends lost 4 bases and 4 bases respectively, with 17 bases between them. The CDR3 spells CASSTSRVGGTEAFF. CDR3 DNA: TGCGCCAGCAGCACATCCAGGGTCGGTGGCACTGAAGCTTTCTTT.

The gene calls are TRBV6-6 and TRBJ2-5; 11 bases map to TRBD2. Germline loops: CDR1 MNHNY, CDR2 SVGAGI (reference sequence). The CDR3 has 13 residues. V dropped 5 bases and J dropped 7; count of bases not matched to a gene: 3. In nucleotides, the CDR3 is TGTGCCAGCAGTATAGGACTAGCGGGGACCCAGTACTTC. Protein product: CASSIGLAGTQYF.

This sequence joins TRBV10-3 and TRBJ2-2; D is unresolved. This CDR3 region has 14 residues. In germline, CDR1 is ENHRY, CDR2 SYGVKD. V shed 7 bases and J shed 3 bases, with 12 bases lying between them. CDR3 in amino acids: CAIKQSMDTGELFF. Written as DNA, the CDR3 is TGTGCCATCAAACAGAGCATGGACACCGGGGAGCTGTTTTTT.

This chain links TRBV12-5 with TRBJ2-6, with D tentatively TRBD1 (6 bases). The CDR3 spans 17 residues. V gave up 5 bases and J gave up 2 bases, with 16 bases separating them. The germline CDR1 and CDR2 sequences are LGHNT and FRNRAP. As DNA, the CDR3 is TGTGCTAGTGGTAGCGGACAGTCGAACACTGGGGCCAACGTCCTGACTTTC. Its protein product is CASGSGQSNTGANVLTF.

The V and J genes are TRBV11-2 and TRBJ2-5; 7 positions match TRBD1. The V and J ends lost 4 bases and 0 bases, in that order; junction bases with no gene match: 2. This CDR3 spans 14 amino acids. Germline CDR1 reads SGHAT; CDR2 reads FQNNGV. CDR3 in amino acids: CASSYGQDQETQYF. CDR3 nucleotides: TGTGCCAGCAGCTATGGACAGGACCAAGAGACCCAGTACTTC.

This clone was seen more than once but under ten times. The gene calls are TRBV13 and TRBJ2-1; 9 bases align to TRBD1. Germline CDR1 and CDR2: PRHDT and FYEKMQ (reference sequence). CDR3 length equals 17 residues. Trimming took 4 bases from V and 0 from J; bases not matched to a gene: 7. The CDR3 DNA reads as TGTGCCAGCAGCTCCTACCAGGGACAGGGCTCCTACAATGAGCAGTTCTTC. Its protein product is CASSSYQGQGSYNEQFF.

This clone was observed a few times. The chain recombines TRBV6-1 with TRBJ1-5, with 8 bases fitting TRBD1. The ends lost 6 bases at V and 5 bases at J; junction bases unmatched: 9. Germline V gene data show CDR1 as MNHNS and CDR2 as SASEGT. This CDR3 comprises 15 residues. The CDR3 reads CASRYRGMGDQPQHF. CDR3 nucleotide sequence: TGTGCCAGCAGGTACAGGGGGATGGGCGATCAGCCCCAGCATTTT.

The rearrangement uses TRBV4-1 and TRBJ1-4; a possible D gene is TRBD1 (5 bases). V was shortened by 3 bases and J by 5 bases, with 13 bases between the two germline ends. Germline V gives CDR1 MGHRA, CDR2 YSYEKL. The CDR3 sequence is 15 residues long. CDR3 region: CASSHERGENEKLFF. DNA of the CDR3: TGCGCCAGCAGCCACGAACGGGGGGAGAATGAAAAACTGTTTTTT.

The rearrangement uses TRBV12-5 and TRBJ2-5, with D possibly being TRBD1 (6 bases). Trimming pared 1 base from V and 1 base from J, leaving 13 bases between. The CDR3 is 16 amino acids. Germline V gene sequence: CDR1 LGHNT, CDR2 FRNRAP. In nucleotides, the CDR3 is TGTGCTAGTGGTTTGGGTGACAGGAAAGGCCAAGAGACCCAGTACTTC. Its translation: CASGLGDRKGQETQYF.

V is TRBV6-5 and J is TRBJ2-3; D not resolved. V was clipped by 5 bases and J by 2 bases, with 5 bases between them. Germline CDR1 and CDR2: MNHEY and SVGAGI. The CDR3 has 12 residues. The chain's CDR3 is CASSRDTDTQYF. The CDR3 DNA reads TGTGCCAGCAGTCGCGACACAGATACGCAGTATTTT.

The CDR3: CASSVRGYSNQPQHF. The CDR3 DNA reads TGTGCCAGCAGCGTCAGGGGTTATAGCAATCAGCCCCAGCATTTT. The chain recombines TRBV9 with TRBJ1-5, with a weak D call TRBD1 (6 bases). V was trimmed by 2 bases and J by 0 bases, leaving 9 bases between them. Germline V CDR1 and CDR2: SGDLS, YYNGEE. The CDR3 extends over 15 amino acids.

The chain is built from TRBV5-1 and TRBJ2-7; 7 positions match TRBD1. The trim removed 0 bases at V and 2 bases at J, leaving 5 bases unmatched. The CDR3 covers 15 residues. Germline V CDR1 and CDR2: SGHRS, YFSETQ. The CDR3 DNA is TGCGCCAGCAGCTTGGCGCAGGGGGTAACCTACGAGCAGTACTTC. Protein: CASSLAQGVTYEQYF. The full variable domain, with the rest looked up from reference TRBV5-1 and TRBJ2-7, is KAGVTQTPRYLIKTRGQQVTLSCSPISGHRSVSWYQQTPGQGLQFLFEYFSETQRNKGNFPGRFSGRQFSNSRSEMNVSTLELGDSALYLCASSLAQGVTYEQYFGPGTRLTVT.

The V gene is TRBV28, the J gene TRBJ2-7, with 8 bases that match TRBD1. Germline V CDR1 and CDR2: MDHEN, SYDVKM. Trimming at V came to 6 bases and at J to 4 bases, leaving 14 bases not matched to a gene. The CDR3 has 16 residues. The CDR3 is CASRPFTGTGGYEQYF. DNA of the CDR3: TGTGCCAGCAGGCCCTTTACCGGAACAGGGGGGTACGAGCAGTACTTC.

There are a few counts of this clone. CDR3: CASSLATRTDTQYF. Here the CDR3 DNA reads TGCGCCAGCAGCTTGGCTACCCGGACAGATACGCAGTATTTT. The genes are TRBV5-1 and TRBJ2-3; no firm D call. Germline CDR1 SGHRS, CDR2 YFSETQ. Trimming pared 0 bases from V and 3 bases from J, leaving 8 bases between. The CDR3 contains 14 residues.

The rearrangement uses TRBV10-1 and TRBJ2-3; 9 bases align to TRBD2. Germline-derived CDR1 and CDR2 are WNHNN and SYGVQD (reference sequence). CDR3 length: 15 residues. The junction had 3 bases not matched to a gene; V was cut back by 5 bases and J by 0 bases. This CDR3 reads CASSYLAGSTDTQYF. The DNA of the CDR3 is TGCGCCAGCAGTTACCTAGCGGGAAGCACAGATACGCAGTATTTT.